These 5 T cell receptor beta chains came from one sample sequenced in a study of T cell repertoires in cytomegalovirus infection. In TCRdb, the reads were re-called with MiXCR into one record per CDR3 protein. The data show about 240,000 distinct CDR3 sequences, around an eighth seen once. Source material: PBMCs. All receptors come from a human donor in good health (CMV status not recorded). Some clones in this sample may be carry-over from other donors' samples.

This chain uses TRBV20-1 with TRBJ1-1, with TRBD1 matching 7 bases. V was pared by 7 bases and J by 5 bases, with 7 bases of the junction left unmatched. This CDR3 has 12 amino acids. Germline V gives CDR1 DFQATT, CDR2 SNEGSKA (reference sequence). The CDR3, as DNA: TGCAGTGTGGACAGGAGGGGTACTGAAGCTTTCTTT. This sequence encodes CSVDRRGTEAFF.

The sample holds many counts of this clonotype. The chain carries TRBV12-3 or TRBV12-4 and TRBJ2-3, with D maybe TRBD2 (5 bases). Trimming pared 8 bases from V and 5 bases from J, leaving 14 bases between. This CDR3 comprises 13 residues. In nucleotides, the CDR3 is TGTGCCAGCTGCCTGGGTGGAGGAGATACGCAGTATTTT. This encodes CASCLGGGDTQYF.

This clonotype has ten or more counts. V gene TRBV6-1 combines with J gene TRBJ2-7; the match to TRBD1 covers 7 bases. The CDR3 contains 15 residues. The trim removed 5 bases at V and 6 bases at J, leaving 13 bases unmatched. Germline loops: CDR1 MNHNS, CDR2 SASEGT. CDR3 sequence (DNA): TGTGCCAGCAGTCTATACTCTCAGGGGGTCTCCGAGCAGTACTTC. The encoded protein is CASSLYSQGVSEQYF.

Many counts were recorded for this clonotype. This chain connects TRBV28 to TRBJ2-7, with D perhaps matching TRBD1 (5 bases). The CDR3 consists of 12 residues. Germline CDR1 and CDR2: MDHEN and SYDVKM. V lost 7 bases, J lost 3 bases, and 10 bases lay in between. The CDR3 region is CASKGSYYEQYF. As DNA, the CDR3 is TGTGCCAGCAAGGGGTCGTACTACGAGCAGTACTTC.

Many counts were recorded for this clonotype. This chain joins TRBV7-8 and TRBJ2-7; D not resolved. The CDR3 is made up of 15 amino acids. Trimming stripped 0 bases from V and 2 bases from J, with 11 bases between. Germline CDR1 SGHVS, CDR2 FQNEAQ. The DNA for the CDR3 is TGTGCCAGCAGCTTAGCAGGCCGAAAGGCCTACGAGCAGTACTTC. Protein sequence: CASSLAGRKAYEQYF.